Presented here are 29 T cell receptor beta chains from one specimen sequenced in a study of T cell changes during pregnancy in multiple sclerosis. Here immunoSEQ multiplex PCR was the method, and the copy in TCRdb shows in-frame clones only, minus some. The top ten hold about 0.38% of the sample, which has fewer than 40,000 clones, approximately 94% seen once. Source: CD4+ T cells from peripheral blood mononuclear cells, taken after pregnancy. The receptors were gathered from a female donor with multiple sclerosis, enrolled in a pregnancy study.

This chain connects TRBV2 to TRBJ1-4; D is perhaps TRBD1 (5 bases). This CDR3 has 17 residues. Germline V gene sequence: CDR1 SNHLY, CDR2 FYNNEI. V lost 5 bases and J 3 bases, leaving 19 bases between the germline ends. The CDR3 is CASSLRSGGGSNEKLFF. CDR3 coding DNA: TGTGCCAGCAGTTTGCGGTCCGGGGGGGGGTCTAATGAAAAACTGTTTTTT.

This rearrangement joins TRBV7-8 to TRBJ1-5; D not certain. This CDR3 is built from 15 residues. The germline V gene encodes CDR1 SGHVS and CDR2 FQNEAQ. With 1 base removed from V and 7 bases from J, the gap between germline ends came to 14 bases. The CDR3 sequence: CASSLEGGLGQPQHF. Here the CDR3 DNA reads TGTGCCAGCAGCTTAGAGGGAGGGTTGGGCCAGCCCCAGCATTTT.

The V and J genes are TRBV7-8 and TRBJ2-7, with TRBD2 matching 8 bases. From germline, CDR1 is SGHVS and CDR2 FQNEAQ. The V gene end was trimmed by 3 bases and the J gene end by 4 bases; junction bases not matched to a gene: 11. The CDR3 sequence is 16 residues long. The CDR3 loop is CASSFRPAGADYEQYF. As DNA, the CDR3 is TGTGCCAGCAGCTTCCGGCCAGCGGGGGCGGATTACGAGCAGTACTTC.

The chain joins TRBV30 to TRBJ2-2, with D hard to call. Germline assignment: CDR1 GTSNPN and CDR2 SVGIG (reference sequence). The CDR3 extends over 14 amino acids. Between the trimmed V and J ends, which lost 1 base and 1 base, there was a span of 7 bases. The CDR3 coding sequence is TGTGCCTGGAGTGCCAGGATGAACACCGGGGAGCTGTTTTTT. It codes for CAWSARMNTGELFF.

This chain uses TRBV11-1 with TRBJ2-7; D call uncertain. The CDR3 is made up of 13 amino acids. Trimming stripped 5 bases from V and 1 base from J, with 9 bases between. The germline CDR1 and CDR2 sequences are SGHAT and FQDESV (reference sequence). CDR3 DNA: TGTGCCAGCAGCCATGGGCTGTCCTACGAGCAGTACTTC. As protein: CASSHGLSYEQYF.

The chain joins TRBV27 to TRBJ1-6; D gene uncertain. V lost 4 bases and J 4 bases, leaving 11 bases between the germline ends. Germline CDR1 is MNHEY and CDR2 is SMNVEV (reference sequence). The CDR3 is 15 residues long. CDR3 bases: TGTGCCAGCAGTTGGGGAGAGAGATATAATTCACCCCTCCACTTT. This gives the protein CASSWGERYNSPLHF.

The chain recombines TRBV30 with TRBJ1-2; 7 nucleotides match TRBD1. Germline-derived CDR1 and CDR2 are GTSNPN and SVGIG (reference sequence). Trimming took 1 base from V and 5 from J; bases not matched to a gene: 16. The CDR3 consists of 17 residues. CDR3 nucleotide sequence: TGTGCCTGGAGTGCCCCGGGACAGAGGAGGGGAGGATATGGCTACACCTTC. Amino acids: CAWSAPGQRRGGYGYTF.

The chain has TRBV5-6 and TRBJ1-6; D is possibly TRBD1 (6 bases). The CDR3 covers 18 residues. The V end lost 3 bases, the J end lost 4 bases, and 20 bases lay between the germline ends. Germline loops: CDR1 SGHDT, CDR2 YYEEEE. CDR3 region: CASSSEGGEGSYNSPLHF. In DNA form, the CDR3 reads TGTGCCAGCAGCTCCGAAGGGGGAGAAGGGTCATATAATTCACCCCTCCACTTT.

The CDR3 sequence: CASSLQGGNTIYF. The CDR3 nucleotides read TGTGCCAGCAGCTTGCAGGGGGGAAACACCATATATTTT. The chain uses TRBV5-4 and TRBJ1-3; possible D gene TRBD1, 6 bases. V lost 1 base to trimming and J lost 4 bases, with 6 bases between them. CDR1 is SGHNT and CDR2 is YYREEE in the germline V gene (reference sequence). The length of the CDR3 is 13 residues.

The genes are TRBV11-2 and TRBJ2-1; 7 positions match TRBD1. The CDR3 contains 14 residues. V was pared by 3 bases and J by 7 bases, with 6 bases of the junction left unmatched. Germline CDR1 and CDR2: SGHAT and FQNNGV. The CDR3 reads CASSFQRGLNEQFF. CDR3 DNA sequence: TGTGCCAGCAGCTTTCAGAGGGGGCTAAATGAGCAGTTCTTC.

The chain carries TRBV7-9 and TRBJ1-1, with no clear D. Trimming cost V 5 bases and J 4 bases, with 11 bases left between them. The CDR3 extends over 13 amino acids. Per the germline V gene, CDR1 is SEHNR and CDR2 is FQNEAQ (reference sequence). CDR3 loop: CASSQQVLTEAFF. The CDR3 bases are TGTGCCAGCAGCCAGCAGGTACTCACTGAAGCTTTCTTT.

V and J are TRBV4-1 and TRBJ1-2, with D hard to call. CDR1 is MGHRA, CDR2 YSYEKL, per germline. The length of the CDR3 is 15 residues. V gave up 1 base and J gave up 6 bases, with 15 bases separating them. CDR3 amino acids: CASSQGMTIRDGYTF. CDR3 in DNA: TGCGCCAGCAGCCAAGGTATGACAATTAGAGATGGCTACACCTTC.

This CDR3 is CASSSGGGRNYGYTF. CDR3 nucleotide sequence: TGTGCCAGCAGTTCTGGGGGGGGGCGCAACTATGGCTACACCTTC. The gene calls are TRBV7-9 and TRBJ1-2; D may be TRBD1 (6 bases). Trimming pared 6 bases from V and 2 bases from J, leaving 16 bases between. CDR1 and CDR2 from the germline V gene are SEHNR and FQNEAQ (reference sequence). CDR3 length: 15 amino acids.

This chain uses TRBV6-1 with TRBJ1-5; D call uncertain. Between the trimmed V and J ends, which lost 5 bases and 1 base, there was a span of 6 bases. The CDR3 covers 13 residues. Germline V CDR1 and CDR2: MNHNS, SASEGT. Here the CDR3 reads CASSRESNQPQHF. The DNA of the CDR3 is TGTGCCAGCAGTCGAGAAAGCAATCAGCCCCAGCATTTT.

The gene calls are TRBV5-1 and TRBJ2-7; D unresolved. The CDR3 loop spans 13 amino acids. V dropped 6 bases and J dropped 0 bases, with 10 bases sitting between them. Germline V gene sequence: CDR1 SGHRS, CDR2 YFSETQ. Here the CDR3 reads CASKPYASYEQYF. CDR3 coding DNA: TGCGCCAGCAAGCCCTACGCCTCCTACGAGCAGTACTTC.

The chain is built from TRBV5-1 and TRBJ1-2; D is perhaps TRBD1 (6 bases). This CDR3 is built from 16 residues. V was cut by 1 base and J by 0 bases, with 13 bases left in between. The V gene's germline CDR1 is SGHRS and CDR2 YFSETQ. CDR3 sequence (DNA): TGCGCCAGCAGCTTGACAGGGTGGGAATCTAACTATGGCTACACCTTC. It encodes CASSLTGWESNYGYTF.

The rearrangement joins TRBV9 to TRBJ1-1; 7 bases are a match to TRBD1. Trimming cost V 3 bases and J 0 bases; bases outside gene matches: 2. The CDR3 is 14 amino acids. The germline CDR1 and CDR2 sequences are SGDLS and YYNGEE. The DNA for the CDR3 is TGTGCCAGCAGCGCGGGACAGCTGAACACTGAAGCTTTCTTT. Its translation: CASSAGQLNTEAFF.

The chain uses TRBV29-1 and TRBJ2-7; 7 positions match TRBD2. Trimming cost V 6 bases and J 2 bases; bases outside gene matches: 4. CDR3 length equals 12 residues. Germline V gives CDR1 SQVTM, CDR2 ANQGSEA. The CDR3 loop reads CSVGDYTYEQYF. The CDR3 DNA reads as TGCAGCGTGGGGGACTACACCTACGAGCAGTACTTC.

V is TRBV6-1 and J is TRBJ1-5; TRBD1 aligns across 10 bases. This CDR3 has 15 amino acids. Germline V gives CDR1 MNHNS, CDR2 SASEGT. V was clipped by 6 bases and J by 3 bases; unmatched bases: 5. In nucleotides, the CDR3 is TGTGCCAGCAGGGCGACAGGGGGCTACAATCAGCCCCAGCATTTT. Translation gives CASRATGGYNQPQHF.

V gene TRBV5-1 combines with J gene TRBJ2-4; D call uncertain. The CDR3 runs to 15 residues. The germline V gene encodes CDR1 SGHRS and CDR2 YFSETQ. Trimming pared 2 bases from V and 0 bases from J, leaving 9 bases between. The CDR3 loop reads CASSLSELAKNIQYF. The CDR3 coding sequence is TGCGCCAGCAGCTTATCGGAGTTAGCCAAAAACATTCAGTACTTC.

This clone showed up just once. The chain links TRBV19 to TRBJ2-3; 9 nucleotides match TRBD1. J gave up 6 bases and V 5 bases, and 12 bases lay outside the gene matches. The CDR3 is 16 residues long. Per the germline V gene, CDR1 is LNHDA and CDR2 is SQIVND (reference sequence). CDR3 sequence reads: CASSQRPGQGMDTQYF. For the CDR3, the DNA is TGTGCCAGTAGTCAAAGACCGGGACAGGGAATGGATACGCAGTATTTT. Supplemented by reference TRBV19 and TRBJ2-3, the full variable domain reads DGGITQSPKYLFRKEGQNVTLSCEQNLNHDAMYWYRQDPGQGLRLIYYSQIVNDFQKGDIAEGYSVSREKKESFPLTVTSAQKNPTAFYLCASSQRPGQGMDTQYFGPGTRLTVL.

This chain connects TRBV9 to TRBJ1-1, with unresolved D. CDR1 SGDLS and CDR2 YYNGEE come from the germline V gene. The CDR3 has 14 amino acids. Deletions cut 0 bases from V and 3 bases from J, with 9 bases between. The CDR3 sequence: CASSVDRGYTEAFF. In DNA form, the CDR3 reads TGTGCCAGCAGCGTAGACCGGGGATACACTGAAGCTTTCTTT.

The chain employs TRBV5-4 and TRBJ1-1, with 8 bases matching TRBD1. Germline V CDR1 and CDR2: SGHNT, YYREEE (reference sequence). The V and J ends lost 4 bases and 5 bases, in that order; junction bases with no gene match: 4. The length of the CDR3 is 13 residues. The CDR3 DNA sequence: TGTGCCAGCAGCAGGACAGGGCTTACTGAAGCTTTCTTT. Protein: CASSRTGLTEAFF.

V and J are TRBV2 and TRBJ1-2; D is perhaps TRBD1 (5 bases). Germline V gives CDR1 SNHLY, CDR2 FYNNEI. The CDR3 is 11 amino acids. V shed 4 bases and J shed 8 bases, with 8 bases lying between them. CDR3 nucleotide sequence: TGTGCCAGCAGTGGGACATTAGGCTACACCTTC. The encoded protein is CASSGTLGYTF.

The rearrangement links TRBV5-1 to TRBJ1-1; possible D gene TRBD1, 6 bases. Germline CDR1 reads SGHRS; CDR2 reads YFSETQ. Trimming removed 2 bases at V and 0 bases at J, with 17 bases between. The CDR3 runs to 17 residues. CDR3 bases: TGCGCCAGCAGCTTAATGACAGGTAGAAGGATGAACACTGAAGCTTTCTTT. This encodes CASSLMTGRRMNTEAFF.

V usage is TRBV5-1 and J usage is TRBJ2-2; tentative D call: TRBD2 (5 bases). The length of the CDR3 is 13 residues. V was shortened by 1 base and J by 6 bases, with 7 bases between the two germline ends. Germline lookup yields CDR1 SGHRS and CDR2 YFSETQ. The CDR3 loop reads CASSLTGSGELFF. The CDR3 DNA follows: TGCGCCAGCAGCTTGACGGGATCCGGGGAGCTGTTTTTT.

CDR3 in DNA: TGTGCCAGCAGCCTGAATACAGGGGCTTGGGGCTACACCTTC. It yields the protein CASSLNTGAWGYTF. V gene TRBV5-4 combines with J gene TRBJ1-2, with 7 nucleotides matching TRBD1. With V trimmed by 4 bases and J by 8 bases, 11 bases remained unmatched. Germline V gene sequence: CDR1 SGHNT, CDR2 YYREEE (reference sequence). The length of the CDR3 is 14 residues.

This chain connects TRBV28 to TRBJ2-2; D is uncertain. CDR1 and CDR2 (germline): MDHEN, SYDVKM. The CDR3 has 14 residues. Trimming shortened V by 3 bases and J by 5 bases, and 10 bases separated the two germline ends. The CDR3 coding sequence is TGTGCCAGCAGTTTTCAGGTTAGGACCGGGGAGCTGTTTTTT. The encoded protein is CASSFQVRTGELFF.

The V and J genes are TRBV9 and TRBJ1-1; TRBD1 is a possible D gene (6 bases). V was trimmed by 4 bases and J by 0 bases, leaving 19 bases between them. Germline V lookup: CDR1 SGDLS, CDR2 YYNGEE. The CDR3 runs 17 residues. The CDR3 nucleotides read TGTGCCAGCAGCCCGGGGGCGGGGGTCCCTTTGAACACTGAAGCTTTCTTT. Its translation: CASSPGAGVPLNTEAFF.